This T cell receptor (beta chain) was identified in a study of PD-1 blockade in classical Hodgkin lymphoma. The study's findings and limits: The drivers behind the repertoire differences, possibly disease activity or prior therapy, remain undefined. As was reported, newly diagnosed patients showed lower baseline TCR diversity than healthy donors did.

Time point of the sample: newly diagnosed, previously untreated cHL patient sample. Newly diagnosed, untreated classical Hodgkin lymphoma PBMCs provided comparison. Between the trimmed V and J ends, which lost 2 bases and 0 bases, there was a span of 17 bases. In germline, CDR1 is MDHEN, CDR2 SYDVKM. This CDR3 has 17 residues. Sequencing was performed with immunoSEQ multiplex PCR; in TCRdb, only in-frame clones are kept and a portion is missing. The sample contains tens of thousands of clones, roughly 90% of which appear only once. Concerning this clone: Its antigen is unidentified.

The receptor was isolated from a human donor with classical Hodgkin lymphoma. Sequencing was carried out using peripheral blood mononuclear cells (PBMCs). The V gene is TRBV28, the J gene TRBJ2-7; D is ambiguous. In DNA form, the CDR3 reads TGTGCCAGCAGTTTACCCGCGGTGGCCTTCAGCTCCTACGAGCAGTACTTC. Translating it yields CASSLPAVAFSSYEQYF.